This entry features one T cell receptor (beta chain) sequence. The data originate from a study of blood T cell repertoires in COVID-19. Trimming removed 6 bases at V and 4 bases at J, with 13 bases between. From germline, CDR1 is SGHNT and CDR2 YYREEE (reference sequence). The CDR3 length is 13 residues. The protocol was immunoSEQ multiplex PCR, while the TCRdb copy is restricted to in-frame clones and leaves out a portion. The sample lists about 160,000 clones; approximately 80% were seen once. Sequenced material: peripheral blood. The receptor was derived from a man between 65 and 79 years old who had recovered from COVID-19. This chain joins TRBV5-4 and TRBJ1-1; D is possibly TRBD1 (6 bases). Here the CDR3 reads CASTAGTITEAFF. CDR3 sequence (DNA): TGTGCCAGCACCGCCGGGACAATCACTGAAGCTTTCTTT.